This T cell receptor (beta chain) was obtained from a study of CD8+CD57+ T cells in acquired aplastic anemia. Profiling that covered TCR beta VDJ and CDR3 relied on genomic DNA as its template. TCRdb called the reads again in MiXCR, with one record for every CDR3 protein. The data show about 190,000 distinct CDR3 sequences, with less than 65% seen just once and 16% held by the top ten. Many counts were recorded for this clonotype. The CDR3 has 15 residues. J gave up 6 bases and V 2 bases, and 8 bases lay outside the gene matches. The receptor was derived from a human donor in good health, serving as a control. The gene calls are TRBV12-3 or TRBV12-4 and TRBJ2-3; 7 bases are shared with TRBD1. Sequencing used sorted CD4+, CD8+, or CD8+CD57+ T cells (not recorded which) from PBMCs. CDR3 in amino acids: CASSLRTGLPDTQYF. The CDR3 bases are TGTGCCAGCAGTTTAAGGACAGGTTTGCCCGATACGCAGTATTTT.